This T cell receptor beta chain was retrieved from a study of shared T cell receptors in the human thymus. Profiling relied on immunoSEQ multiplex PCR, and the TCRdb table lists in-frame clones only, not all of them. The table shows about 380,000 clones, with approximately 95% occurring only once. CDR1 is ENHRY and CDR2 is SYGVKD in the germline V gene. The CDR3 is made up of 14 amino acids. The V end was cut by 8 bases, the J end by 8 bases, with 18 bases between. The sequencing input was thymocytes. The clonotype originates from a human donor. V usage is TRBV10-3 and J usage is TRBJ1-4; D is unresolved. The CDR3 DNA reads TGTGCCATCCATGATCCTTCGAGAGGGGAAAAACTGTTTTTT. As protein: CAIHDPSRGEKLFF.